The 2 T cell receptor beta chains below were found in one sample sequenced in a study of blood T cells in healthy people across ages. Using a J-beta primer mix together with a sample-barcoded 5' primer, a second PCR was run for roughly 6 to 12 cycles. Each CDR3 protein gets one entry after TCRdb re-called the 5' RACE reads with MiXCR. The sample carries some 1.1 million distinct CDR3 sequences, less than 45% recorded once. Specimen: blood. All receptors come from a man aged 18-30 years in good health.

The gene calls are TRBV7-9 and TRBJ2-1; 9 bases align to TRBD1. The tail of the sequence fits TRBJ2-7 better, so the J call may be wrong. From germline, CDR1 is SEHNR and CDR2 FQNEAQ (reference sequence). CDR3 size: 18 residues. The CDR3, as DNA: TGTGCCAGCAGCTTGGTTAAAGGGACAGGGCGCTCCTACAATGAGCAGTACTTC. As protein: CASSLVKGTGRSYNEQYF.

The chain joins TRBV10-3 to TRBJ2-2, with 8 bases lining up with TRBD2. J was trimmed by 7 bases and V by 3 bases; bases with no gene match: 7. Germline assignment: CDR1 ENHRY and CDR2 SYGVKD. The CDR3 consists of 15 residues. CDR3 DNA: TGTGCCATCAGTGATTATTCAGCGGGGGACGGGGAGCTGTTTTTT. This sequence encodes CAISDYSAGDGELFF.